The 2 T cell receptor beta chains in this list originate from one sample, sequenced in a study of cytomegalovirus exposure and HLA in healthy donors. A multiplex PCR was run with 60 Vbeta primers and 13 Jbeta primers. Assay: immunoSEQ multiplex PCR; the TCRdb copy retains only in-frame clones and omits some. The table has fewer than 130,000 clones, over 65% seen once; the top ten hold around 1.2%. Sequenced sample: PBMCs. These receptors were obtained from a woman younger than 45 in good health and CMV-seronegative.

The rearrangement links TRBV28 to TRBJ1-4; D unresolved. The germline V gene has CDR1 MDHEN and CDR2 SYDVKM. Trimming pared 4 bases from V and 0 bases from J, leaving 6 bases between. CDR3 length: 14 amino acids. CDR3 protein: CASSSPTTNEKLFF. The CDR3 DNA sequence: TGTGCCAGCAGTTCGCCTACAACTAATGAAAAACTGTTTTTT.

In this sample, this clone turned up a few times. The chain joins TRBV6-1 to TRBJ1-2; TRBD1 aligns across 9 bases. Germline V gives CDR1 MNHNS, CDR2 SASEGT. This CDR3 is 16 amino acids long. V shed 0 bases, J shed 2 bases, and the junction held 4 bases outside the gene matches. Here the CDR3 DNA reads TGTGCCAGCAGTGAAGCTCCGGGACAGGGCAACTATGGCTACACCTTC. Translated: CASSEAPGQGNYGYTF.